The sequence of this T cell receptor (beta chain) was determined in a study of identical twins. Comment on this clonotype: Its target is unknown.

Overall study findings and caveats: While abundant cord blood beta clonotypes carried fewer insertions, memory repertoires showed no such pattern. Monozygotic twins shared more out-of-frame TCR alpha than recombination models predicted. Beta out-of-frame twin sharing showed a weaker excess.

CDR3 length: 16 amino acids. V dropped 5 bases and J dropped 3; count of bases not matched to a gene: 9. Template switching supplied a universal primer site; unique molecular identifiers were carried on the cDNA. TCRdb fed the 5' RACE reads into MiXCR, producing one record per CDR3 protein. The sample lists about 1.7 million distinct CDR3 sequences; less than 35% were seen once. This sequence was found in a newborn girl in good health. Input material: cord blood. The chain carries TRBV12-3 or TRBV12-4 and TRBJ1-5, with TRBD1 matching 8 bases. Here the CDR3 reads CASSPTGERPNQPQHF. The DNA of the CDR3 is TGTGCCAGCAGTCCGACAGGGGAGAGGCCCAATCAGCCCCAGCATTTT.